The sequence of this T cell receptor beta chain was determined in a study of blood T cell repertoires in COVID-19. As for the study in general: The origin of the acute and convalescent COVID-19 samples was the United States, Italy and Spain. Sources were T cells, B-cell-depleted T cells, or PBMCs; the material itself was cDNA or gDNA.

The CDR3 runs to 13 residues. Germline V gives CDR1 SGHDT, CDR2 YYEEEE. The ends were cut back, 1 base at V and 1 base at J, with 5 bases in the middle. Original data processing: Amplification from reference gene primers served as the basis for estimated nucleated cell counts. The repertoire was sequenced with immunoSEQ multiplex PCR; TCRdb's copy has only in-frame clones and lacks some. The D gene and trimming were derived from the DNA, and the V and J assignments and clone size from that table. The sample yields tens of thousands of clones, just under 90% seen once. The chain is built from TRBV5-6 and TRBJ2-5; D is undetermined. This receptor was taken from a human donor with active COVID-19. The donor label of this sample is uncertain. Input material: peripheral blood. CDR3 coding DNA: TGTGCCAGCAGCTTGACAGCCCAAGAGACCCAGTACTTC. Protein product: CASSLTAQETQYF. The full variable domain, with the rest looked up from reference TRBV5-6 and TRBJ2-5, is DAGVTQSPTHLIKTRGQQVTLRCSPKSGHDTVSWYQQALGQGPQFIFQYYEEEERQRGNFPDRFSGHQFPNYSSELNVNALLLGDSALYLCASSLTAQETQYFGPGTRLLVL.